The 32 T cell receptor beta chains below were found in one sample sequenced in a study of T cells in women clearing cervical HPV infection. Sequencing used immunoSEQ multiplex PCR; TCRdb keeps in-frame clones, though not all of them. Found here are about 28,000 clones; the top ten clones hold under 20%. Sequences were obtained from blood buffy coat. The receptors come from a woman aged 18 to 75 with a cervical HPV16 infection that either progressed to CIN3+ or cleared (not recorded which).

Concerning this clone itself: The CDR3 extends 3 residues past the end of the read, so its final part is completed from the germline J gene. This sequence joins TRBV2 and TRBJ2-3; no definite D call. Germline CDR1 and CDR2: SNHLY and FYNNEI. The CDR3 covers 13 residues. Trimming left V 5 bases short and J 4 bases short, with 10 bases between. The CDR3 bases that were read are TGTGCCAGCAGTAACGTAGTGGCAGATACG. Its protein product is CASSNVVADT. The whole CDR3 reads CASSNVVADTQYF.

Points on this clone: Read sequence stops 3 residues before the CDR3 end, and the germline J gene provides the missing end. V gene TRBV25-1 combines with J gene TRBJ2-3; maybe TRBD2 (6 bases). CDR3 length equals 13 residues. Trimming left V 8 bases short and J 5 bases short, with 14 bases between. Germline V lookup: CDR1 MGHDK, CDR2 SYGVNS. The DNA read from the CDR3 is TGTGCCAGCCAGGACTATGGCGGAGATACG. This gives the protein CASQDYGGDT. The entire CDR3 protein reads CASQDYGGDTQYF.

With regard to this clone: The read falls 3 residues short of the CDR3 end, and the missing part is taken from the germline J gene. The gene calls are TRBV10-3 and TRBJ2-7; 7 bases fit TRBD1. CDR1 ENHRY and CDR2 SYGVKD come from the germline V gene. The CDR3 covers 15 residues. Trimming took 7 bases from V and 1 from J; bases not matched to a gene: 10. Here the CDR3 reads CAIKTGTEASYEQYF. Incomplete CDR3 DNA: TGTGCCATCAAGACCGGGACAGAAGCTTCCTACGAG.

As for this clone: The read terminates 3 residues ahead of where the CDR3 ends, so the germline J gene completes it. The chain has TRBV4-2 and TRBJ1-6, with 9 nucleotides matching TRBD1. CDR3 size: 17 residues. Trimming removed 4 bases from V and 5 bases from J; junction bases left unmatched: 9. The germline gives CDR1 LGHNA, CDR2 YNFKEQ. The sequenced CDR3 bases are TGTGCCAGCAGCCGTCCTACAGGGGGCTCAGATAATTCACCC. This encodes CASSRPTGGSDNSP. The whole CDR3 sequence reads CASSRPTGGSDNSPLHF.

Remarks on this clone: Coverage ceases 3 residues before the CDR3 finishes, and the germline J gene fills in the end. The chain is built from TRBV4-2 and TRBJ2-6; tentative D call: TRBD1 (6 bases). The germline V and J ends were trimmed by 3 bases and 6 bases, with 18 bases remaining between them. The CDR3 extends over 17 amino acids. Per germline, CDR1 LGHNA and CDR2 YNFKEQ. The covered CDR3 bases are TGTGCCAGCAGCCAGAAGGGACATACATCTCTGGCCAACGTC. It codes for CASSQKGHTSLANV. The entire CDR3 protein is CASSQKGHTSLANVLTF.

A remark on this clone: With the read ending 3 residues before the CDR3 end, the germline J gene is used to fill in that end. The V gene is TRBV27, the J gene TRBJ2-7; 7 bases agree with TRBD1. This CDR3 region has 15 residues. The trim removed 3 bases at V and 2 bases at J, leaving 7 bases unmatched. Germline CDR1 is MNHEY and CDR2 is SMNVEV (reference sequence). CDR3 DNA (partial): TGTGCCAGCAGTTTCTCGCCGGGACAGACCTACGAG. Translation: CASSFSPGQTYE. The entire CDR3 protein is CASSFSPGQTYEQYF.

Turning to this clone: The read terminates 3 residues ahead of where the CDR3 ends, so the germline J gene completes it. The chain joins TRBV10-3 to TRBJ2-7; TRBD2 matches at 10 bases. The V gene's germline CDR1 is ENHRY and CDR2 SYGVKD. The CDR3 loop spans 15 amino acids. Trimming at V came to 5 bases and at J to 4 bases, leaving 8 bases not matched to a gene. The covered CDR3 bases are TGTGCCATCAGTCCGTCTAGCGGGAGTGGTTACGAG. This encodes CAISPSSGSGYE. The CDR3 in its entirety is CAISPSSGSGYEQYF.

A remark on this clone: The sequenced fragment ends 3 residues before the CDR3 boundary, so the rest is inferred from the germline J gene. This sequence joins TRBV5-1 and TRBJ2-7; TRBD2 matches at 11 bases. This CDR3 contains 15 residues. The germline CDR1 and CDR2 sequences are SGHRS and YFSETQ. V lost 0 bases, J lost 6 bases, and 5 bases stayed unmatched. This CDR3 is CASSLATGTSGEQYF. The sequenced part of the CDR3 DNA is TGCGCCAGCAGCTTGGCAACCGGGACTAGCGGCGAG.

CDR3 loop: CAISQGRGDTQYF. The CDR3 DNA, read in part, is TGTGCCATCAGTCAGGGAAGGGGAGATACG. This chain connects TRBV10-3 to TRBJ2-3; maybe TRBD1 (5 bases). The read stops 3 residues short of the end of the CDR3; the missing end is completed from the germline J gene. The CDR3 covers 13 residues. Looked up from germline, CDR1 is ENHRY and CDR2 is SYGVKD. V lost 5 bases and J lost 5, with 11 bases in between.

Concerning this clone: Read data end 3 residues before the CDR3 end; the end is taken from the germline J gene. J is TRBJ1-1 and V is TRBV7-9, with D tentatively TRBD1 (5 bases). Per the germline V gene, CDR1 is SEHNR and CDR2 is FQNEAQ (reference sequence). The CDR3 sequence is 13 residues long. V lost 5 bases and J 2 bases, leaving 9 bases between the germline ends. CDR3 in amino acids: CASSRGQNTEAFF. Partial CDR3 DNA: TGTGCCAGCAGCCGAGGACAAAACACTGAA.

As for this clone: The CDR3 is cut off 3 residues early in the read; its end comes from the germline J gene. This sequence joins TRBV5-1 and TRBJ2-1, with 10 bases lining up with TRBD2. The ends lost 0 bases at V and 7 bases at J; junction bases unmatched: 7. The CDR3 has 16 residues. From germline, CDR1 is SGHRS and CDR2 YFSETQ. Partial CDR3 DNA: TGCGCCAGCAGCTTGGCCCAAGCGGGAGGGCCAAATGAG. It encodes CASSLAQAGGPNE. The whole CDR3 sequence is CASSLAQAGGPNEQFF.

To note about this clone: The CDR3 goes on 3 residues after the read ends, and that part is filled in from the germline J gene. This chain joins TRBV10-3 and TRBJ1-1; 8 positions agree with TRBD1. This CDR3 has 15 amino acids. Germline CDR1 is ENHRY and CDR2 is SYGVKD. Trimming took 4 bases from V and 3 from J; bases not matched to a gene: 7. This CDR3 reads CAISVRRGRDTEAFF. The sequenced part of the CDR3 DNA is TGTGCCATCAGTGTGCGCAGGGGGCGCGACACTGAA.

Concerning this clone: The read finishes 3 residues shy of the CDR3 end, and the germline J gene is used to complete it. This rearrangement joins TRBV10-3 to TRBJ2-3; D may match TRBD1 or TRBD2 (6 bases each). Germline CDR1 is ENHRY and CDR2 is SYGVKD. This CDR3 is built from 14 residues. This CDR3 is CAISPQGPRETQYF. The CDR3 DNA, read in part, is TGTGCCATCAGCCCCCAGGGGCCTCGGGAGACG.

CDR3 sequence reads: CAWSQGVLSVAFF. The covered CDR3 bases are TGTGCCTGGAGTCAGGGGGTACTTTCCGTA. The chain couples TRBV30 to TRBJ1-1; TRBD1 aligns across 7 bases. The CDR3 is cut off 3 residues early in the read; its end comes from the germline J gene. The CDR3 is 13 residues long. CDR1 is GTSNPN and CDR2 is SVGIG in the germline V gene (reference sequence).

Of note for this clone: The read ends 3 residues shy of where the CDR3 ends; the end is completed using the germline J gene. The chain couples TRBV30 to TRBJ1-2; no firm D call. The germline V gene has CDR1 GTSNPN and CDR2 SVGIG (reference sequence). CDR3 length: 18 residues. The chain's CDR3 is CAWQIGGLAGDLYNDYTF. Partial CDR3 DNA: TGTGCCTGGCAGATCGGAGGACTAGCGGGAGATCTCTACAATGAC.

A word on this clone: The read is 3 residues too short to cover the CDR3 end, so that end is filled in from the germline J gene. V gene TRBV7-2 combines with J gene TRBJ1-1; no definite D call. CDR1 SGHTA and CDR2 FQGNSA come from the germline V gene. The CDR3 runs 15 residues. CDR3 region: CASSPPPRAKETAFF. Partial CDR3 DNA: TGTGCCAGCAGCCCGCCCCCGCGGGCCAAAGAGACA.

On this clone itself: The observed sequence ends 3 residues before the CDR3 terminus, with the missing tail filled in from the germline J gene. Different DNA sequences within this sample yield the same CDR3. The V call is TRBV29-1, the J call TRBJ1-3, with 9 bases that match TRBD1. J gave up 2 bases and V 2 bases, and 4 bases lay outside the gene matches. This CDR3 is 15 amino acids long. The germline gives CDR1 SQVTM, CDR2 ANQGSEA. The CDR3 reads CSVELGQGAGNTIYF. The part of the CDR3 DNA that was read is TGCAGCGTTGAACTGGGACAGGGAGCTGGAAACACC.

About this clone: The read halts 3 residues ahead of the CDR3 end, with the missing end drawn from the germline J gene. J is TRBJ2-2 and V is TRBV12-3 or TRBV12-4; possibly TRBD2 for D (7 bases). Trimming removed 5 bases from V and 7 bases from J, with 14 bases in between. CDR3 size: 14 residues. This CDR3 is CASSPGLGGGELFF. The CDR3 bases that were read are TGTGCCAGCAGTCCCGGACTAGGGGGCGGGGAG.

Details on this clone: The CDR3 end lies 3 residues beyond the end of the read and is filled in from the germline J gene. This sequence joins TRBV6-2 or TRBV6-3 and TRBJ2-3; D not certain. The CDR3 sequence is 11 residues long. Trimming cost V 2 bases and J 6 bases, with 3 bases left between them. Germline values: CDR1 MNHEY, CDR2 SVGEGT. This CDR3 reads CASSYRDTQYF. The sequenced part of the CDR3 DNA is TGTGCCAGCAGTTACCGGGATACG.

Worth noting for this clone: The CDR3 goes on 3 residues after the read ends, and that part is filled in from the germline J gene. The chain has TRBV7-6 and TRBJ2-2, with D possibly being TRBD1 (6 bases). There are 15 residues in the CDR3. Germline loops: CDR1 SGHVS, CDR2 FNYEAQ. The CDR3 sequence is CASSLWESGANVLFF. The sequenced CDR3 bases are TGTGCCAGCAGCTTATGGGAATCAGGGGCCAACGTG.

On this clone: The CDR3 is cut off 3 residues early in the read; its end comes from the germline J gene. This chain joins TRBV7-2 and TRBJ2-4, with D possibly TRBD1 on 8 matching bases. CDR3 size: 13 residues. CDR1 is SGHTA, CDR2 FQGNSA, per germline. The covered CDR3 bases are TGTGCCAGCAGCATGGACAGGGACTATGGT. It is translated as CASSMDRDYG. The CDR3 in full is CASSMDRDYGQYF.

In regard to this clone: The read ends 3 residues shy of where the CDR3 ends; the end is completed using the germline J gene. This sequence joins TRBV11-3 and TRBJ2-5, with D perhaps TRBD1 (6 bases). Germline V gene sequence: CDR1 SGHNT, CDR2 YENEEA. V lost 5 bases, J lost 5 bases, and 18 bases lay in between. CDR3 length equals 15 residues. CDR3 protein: CASSATRGGVETQYF. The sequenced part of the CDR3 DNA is TGTGCCAGCAGCGCAACTAGAGGGGGAGTGGAGACC.

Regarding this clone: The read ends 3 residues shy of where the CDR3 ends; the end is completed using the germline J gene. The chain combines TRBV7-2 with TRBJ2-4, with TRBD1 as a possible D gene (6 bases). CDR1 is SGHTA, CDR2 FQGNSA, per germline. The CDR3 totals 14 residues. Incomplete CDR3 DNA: TGTGCCAGCAGCAATGGACAGATAAAGACCCTT. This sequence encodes CASSNGQIKTL. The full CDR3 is CASSNGQIKTLQYF. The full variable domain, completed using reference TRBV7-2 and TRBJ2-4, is GAGVSQSPSNKVTEKGKDVELRCDPISGHTALYWYRQSLGQGLEFLIYFQGNSAPDKSGLPSDRFSAERTGGSVSTLTIQRTQQEDSAVYLCASSNGQIKTLQYFGAGTRLSVL.

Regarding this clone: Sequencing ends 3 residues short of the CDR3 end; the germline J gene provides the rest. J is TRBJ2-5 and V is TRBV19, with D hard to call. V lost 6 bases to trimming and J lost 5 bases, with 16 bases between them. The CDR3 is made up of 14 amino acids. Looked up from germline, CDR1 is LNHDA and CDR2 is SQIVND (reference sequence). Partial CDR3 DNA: TGTGCCAGTAGCCCCCCCGGTACTGAGGAGACC. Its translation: CASSPPGTEET. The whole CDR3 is CASSPPGTEETQYF.

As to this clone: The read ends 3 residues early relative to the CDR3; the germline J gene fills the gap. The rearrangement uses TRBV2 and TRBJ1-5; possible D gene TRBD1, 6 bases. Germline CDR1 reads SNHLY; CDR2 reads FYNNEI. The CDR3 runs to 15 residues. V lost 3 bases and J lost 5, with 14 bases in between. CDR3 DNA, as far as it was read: TGTGCCAGCAGTGACCAGGGGTCGGGTTATCAGCCC. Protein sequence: CASSDQGSGYQP. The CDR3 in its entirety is CASSDQGSGYQPQHF.

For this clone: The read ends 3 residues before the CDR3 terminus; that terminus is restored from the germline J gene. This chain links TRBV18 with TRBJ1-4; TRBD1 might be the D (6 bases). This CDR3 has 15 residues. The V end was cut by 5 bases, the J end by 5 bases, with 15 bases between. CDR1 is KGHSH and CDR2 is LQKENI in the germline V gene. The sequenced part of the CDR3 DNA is TGTGCCAGCTCATTCGGCCGGACAGAAAATGAAAAA. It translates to CASSFGRTENEK. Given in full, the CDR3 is CASSFGRTENEKLFF.

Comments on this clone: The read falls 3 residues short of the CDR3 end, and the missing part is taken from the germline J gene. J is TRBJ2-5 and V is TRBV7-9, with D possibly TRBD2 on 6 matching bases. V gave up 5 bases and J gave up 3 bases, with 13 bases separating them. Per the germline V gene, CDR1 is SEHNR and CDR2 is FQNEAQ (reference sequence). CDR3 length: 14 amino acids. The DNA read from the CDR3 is TGTGCCAGCAGCCTTTCACGGGGGAAAGAGACC. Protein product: CASSLSRGKET. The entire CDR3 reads CASSLSRGKETQYF.

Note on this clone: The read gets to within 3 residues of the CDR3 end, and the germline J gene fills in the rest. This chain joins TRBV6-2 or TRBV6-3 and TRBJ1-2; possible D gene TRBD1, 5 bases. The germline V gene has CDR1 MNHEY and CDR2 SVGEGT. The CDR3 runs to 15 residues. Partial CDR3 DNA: TGTGCCAGCAGTTTAGCGGGGGTAGTCTCCTACGAC. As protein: CASSLAGVVSYD. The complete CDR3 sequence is CASSLAGVVSYDYTF.

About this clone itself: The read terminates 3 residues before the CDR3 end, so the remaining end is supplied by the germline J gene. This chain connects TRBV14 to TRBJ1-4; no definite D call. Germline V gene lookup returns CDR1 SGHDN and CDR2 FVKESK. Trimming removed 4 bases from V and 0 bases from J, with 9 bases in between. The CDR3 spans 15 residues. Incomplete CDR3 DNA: TGTGCCAGCAGCCCCAGACACGCAACTAATGAAAAA. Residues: CASSPRHATNEK. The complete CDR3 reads CASSPRHATNEKLFF.

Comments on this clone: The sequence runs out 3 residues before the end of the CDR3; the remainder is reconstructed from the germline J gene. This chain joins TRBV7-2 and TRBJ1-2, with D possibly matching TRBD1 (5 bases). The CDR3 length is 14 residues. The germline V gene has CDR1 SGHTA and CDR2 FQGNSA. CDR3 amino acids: CASSPRAPRSDYTF. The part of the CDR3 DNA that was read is TGTGCCAGCAGCCCCAGGGCCCCCCGGTCCGAC.

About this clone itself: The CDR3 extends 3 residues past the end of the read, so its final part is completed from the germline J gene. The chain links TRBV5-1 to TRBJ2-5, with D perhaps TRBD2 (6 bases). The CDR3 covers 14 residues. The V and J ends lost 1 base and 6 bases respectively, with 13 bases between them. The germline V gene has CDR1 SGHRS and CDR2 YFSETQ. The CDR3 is CASSLRRGGKTQYF. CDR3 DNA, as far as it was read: TGCGCCAGCAGCTTGAGGAGGGGTGGGAAGACC.

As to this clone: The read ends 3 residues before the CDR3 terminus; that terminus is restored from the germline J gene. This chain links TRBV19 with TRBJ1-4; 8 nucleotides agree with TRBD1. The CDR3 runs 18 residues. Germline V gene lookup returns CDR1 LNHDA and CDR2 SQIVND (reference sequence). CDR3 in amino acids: CASITSIGAAGGDSPLFF. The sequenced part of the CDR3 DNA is TGTGCCAGTATCACCTCTATAGGGGCGGCAGGGGGCGATTCACCA.